The T cell receptor beta chain described here comes from a study of metastatic and nonmetastatic thyroid tumors. Germline V CDR1 and CDR2: SGHDT, YYEEEE. The CDR3 is 15 amino acids. V lost 2 bases and J 6 bases, leaving 15 bases between the germline ends. TCRdb ran MiXCR on the PCR reads. The sample gives some 50,000 clones, over 20% of which show up once; 3.8% is in the top ten. None of the patients had undergone any treatment ahead of thyroid surgery. Input material: blood. This sequence originates from a male donor with papillary thyroid cancer or a benign thyroid nodule (not recorded which). Some clones in this sample may be carry-over from other donors' samples. The chain is built from TRBV5-6 and TRBJ2-1; D may correspond to TRBD1 or TRBD2 (5 bases each). In nucleotides, the CDR3 is TGTGCCAGCAGCTTCGACGGGGACGATCTCAATGAGCAGTTCTTC. Its translation: CASSFDGDDLNEQFF.